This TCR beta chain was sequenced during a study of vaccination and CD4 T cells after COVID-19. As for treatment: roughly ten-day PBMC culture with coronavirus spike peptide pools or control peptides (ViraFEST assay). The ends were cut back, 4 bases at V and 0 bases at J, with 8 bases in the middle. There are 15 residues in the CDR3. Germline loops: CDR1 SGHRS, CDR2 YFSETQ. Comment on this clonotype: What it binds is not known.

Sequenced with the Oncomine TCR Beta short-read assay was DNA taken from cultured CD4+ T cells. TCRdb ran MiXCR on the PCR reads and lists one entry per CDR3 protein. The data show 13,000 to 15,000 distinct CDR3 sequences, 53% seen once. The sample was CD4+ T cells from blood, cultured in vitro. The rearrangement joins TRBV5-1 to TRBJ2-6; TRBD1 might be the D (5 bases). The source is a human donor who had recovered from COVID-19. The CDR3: CASSQGISGANVLTF. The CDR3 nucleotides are TGCGCCAGCAGCCAGGGAATCTCTGGGGCCAACGTCCTGACTTTC.